These 20 T cell receptor beta chains were sequenced from one sample in a study of cytotoxic CD8 clonotypes in ibrutinib-treated CLL. The data were produced by immunoSEQ multiplex PCR, yet TCRdb's version contains in-frame clones alone and is incomplete. This table has roughly 200,000 clones, roughly 72% appearing once. Sequenced here: PBMCs, sampled after 24 months of ibrutinib treatment. Receptor source: a human donor with chronic lymphocytic leukemia.

The J gene is TRBJ1-1, the V gene TRBV29-1, with D possibly being TRBD1 (6 bases). Trimming removed 5 bases from V and 4 bases from J, with 14 bases in between. CDR1 is SQVTM and CDR2 is ANQGSEA in the germline V gene. The CDR3 is made up of 13 amino acids. The CDR3 DNA is TGCAGCGTTCTCCAGGGGTATGGCACTGAAGCTTTCTTT. The encoded protein is CSVLQGYGTEAFF.

The V gene is TRBV19, the J gene TRBJ1-4; D unresolved. This CDR3 contains 11 residues. V dropped 3 bases and J dropped 8 bases, with 4 bases sitting between them. Germline CDR1 LNHDA, CDR2 SQIVND (reference sequence). CDR3 residues: CASSIGEKLFF. CDR3 bases: TGTGCCAGTAGTATCGGCGAAAAACTGTTTTTT. The full variable domain, in which reference TRBV19 and TRBJ1-4 provide the parts outside the CDR3, is DGGITQSPKYLFRKEGQNVTLSCEQNLNHDAMYWYRQDPGQGLRLIYYSQIVNDFQKGDIAEGYSVSREKKESFPLTVTSAQKNPTAFYLCASSIGEKLFFGSGTQLSVL.

This chain uses TRBV11-3 with TRBJ2-1; D remains unclear. The CDR3 contains 14 residues. The V gene lost 4 bases and the J gene lost 8 bases, with 15 bases spanning the gap. Germline assignment: CDR1 SGHNT and CDR2 YENEEA. CDR3 residues: CASSSRMKPDEQFF. DNA for the CDR3: TGTGCCAGCAGCTCCCGGATGAAGCCCGATGAGCAGTTCTTC.

The V and J genes are TRBV27 and TRBJ1-1; 12 bases match TRBD1. The CDR3 runs to 17 residues. In germline, CDR1 is MNHEY, CDR2 SMNVEV (reference sequence). V shed 5 bases and J 2 bases; nucleotides not matched to a gene: 9. The CDR3 loop reads CASSRGQGAITNTEAFF. The DNA for the CDR3 is TGTGCCAGCAGTAGGGGACAGGGGGCGATAACTAACACTGAAGCTTTCTTT.

The chain has TRBV6-5 and TRBJ2-1, with D possibly matching TRBD1 (9 bases). The ends were cut back, 7 bases at V and 9 bases at J, with 22 bases in the middle. From germline, CDR1 is MNHEY and CDR2 SVGAGI. The CDR3 contains 15 residues. CDR3: CASKGTGWTSSEQFF. Written as DNA, the CDR3 is TGTGCCAGCAAGGGGACAGGGTGGACTAGCAGTGAGCAGTTCTTC.

The chain couples TRBV9 to TRBJ2-1; D remains unclear. V gave up 4 bases and J gave up 6 bases, with 14 bases separating them. This CDR3 region has 14 residues. Germline V gene lookup returns CDR1 SGDLS and CDR2 YYNGEE. The CDR3 DNA follows: TGTGCCAGCAGCCCTTTGAGTGCCGGCAATGAGCAGTTCTTC. The encoded protein is CASSPLSAGNEQFF.

This clone was picked up a small number of times. In nucleotides, the CDR3 is TGTGCCAGCAGTCTTAGGACAGGGGGTGAGACCCAGTACTTC. This encodes CASSLRTGGETQYF. The rearrangement links TRBV27 to TRBJ2-5; 10 bases match TRBD1. V lost 5 bases and J lost 5; bases outside the gene matches: 5. CDR1 MNHEY and CDR2 SMNVEV come from the germline V gene (reference sequence). The CDR3 has 14 residues.

The rearrangement joins TRBV5-1 to TRBJ1-1; the D gene is possibly TRBD1 (5 bases). Germline CDR1 reads SGHRS; CDR2 reads YFSETQ. This CDR3 region has 16 residues. V shed 0 bases and J shed 0 bases, with 12 bases lying between them. DNA for the CDR3: TGCGCCAGCAGCTTGGGACCGACAGAAGTGAACACTGAAGCTTTCTTT. It yields the protein CASSLGPTEVNTEAFF.

V and J are TRBV18 and TRBJ2-2; D unresolved. V was clipped by 6 bases and J by 0 bases, with 17 bases between them. The CDR3 is 17 residues long. CDR1 is KGHSH, CDR2 LQKENI, per germline. The CDR3 DNA is TGTGCCAGCTCCCCGAATTTGTGGGTGGCGAACACCGGGGAGCTGTTTTTT. The encoded protein is CASSPNLWVANTGELFF.

The V gene is TRBV11-2, the J gene TRBJ2-1, with TRBD2 matching over 11 bases. V shed 5 bases, J shed 3 bases, and the junction held 3 bases outside the gene matches. Germline loops: CDR1 SGHAT, CDR2 FQNNGV. The CDR3 contains 15 residues. The CDR3 loop reads CASSPGLAVYNEQFF. The CDR3, as DNA: TGTGCCAGCAGCCCGGGACTAGCGGTCTACAATGAGCAGTTCTTC.

The chain joins TRBV25-1 to TRBJ1-5; D is uncertain. The CDR3 is made up of 14 amino acids. With 4 bases removed from V and 0 bases from J, the gap between germline ends came to 7 bases. Germline V lookup: CDR1 MGHDK, CDR2 SYGVNS. The CDR3 nucleotides are TGTGCCAGCAGTGCCAGGTTTAGCAATCAGCCCCAGCATTTT. It codes for CASSARFSNQPQHF.

The V gene is TRBV23-1, the J gene TRBJ2-5; TRBD1 matches at 7 bases. TRBV23-1 is flagged as an ORF with uncertain function. Trimming took 1 base from V and 3 from J; bases not matched to a gene: 5. The CDR3 is 15 residues long. The CDR3, as DNA: TGCGCCAGCAGTCAATTCGACAGGGACAAAGAGACCCAGTACTTC. Translated: CASSQFDRDKETQYF.

V and J are TRBV28 and TRBJ2-1; TRBD1 matches 10 bases. The CDR3 has 15 residues. The trim removed 3 bases at V and 8 bases at J, leaving 7 bases unmatched. Germline V gene sequence: CDR1 MDHEN, CDR2 SYDVKM. CDR3 sequence reads: CASSFRTGGADEQFF. CDR3 sequence (DNA): TGTGCCAGCAGTTTTCGGACAGGGGGTGCGGATGAGCAGTTCTTC. The entire variable domain, with the rest obtained from reference TRBV28 and TRBJ2-1, is as follows: DVKVTQSSRYLVKRTGEKVFLECVQDMDHENMFWYRQDPGLGLRLIYFSYDVKMKEKGDIPEGYSVSREKKERFSLILESASTNQTSMYLCASSFRTGGADEQFFGPGTRLTVL.

The CDR3 loop reads CSVEDPDGWADTQYF. The CDR3 DNA is TGCAGCGTTGAAGATCCCGACGGGTGGGCAGATACGCAGTATTTT. The chain couples TRBV29-1 to TRBJ2-3; no clear D gene. Trimming stripped 0 bases from V and 4 bases from J, with 14 bases between. Germline loops: CDR1 SQVTM, CDR2 ANQGSEA. The CDR3 length is 15 residues.

This chain uses TRBV18 with TRBJ2-5, with TRBD2 matching over 8 bases. Trimming removed 5 bases from V and 5 bases from J; junction bases left unmatched: 7. The CDR3 is 14 residues long. Germline V gene data show CDR1 as KGHSH and CDR2 as LQKENI. This chain's CDR3 is CASSISGTPETQYF. In nucleotides, the CDR3 is TGTGCCAGCTCAATTAGCGGGACACCTGAGACCCAGTACTTC.

This clone has more than one count but fewer than ten. The gene calls are TRBV4-1 and TRBJ1-5; 9 positions match TRBD1. Trimming removed 5 bases from V and 5 bases from J; junction bases left unmatched: 7. This CDR3 has 15 amino acids. The germline V gene has CDR1 MGHRA and CDR2 YSYEKL. The CDR3 DNA reads as TGCGCCAGCAGCAAATCGGGACAGGGCTATCAGCCCCAGCATTTT. Translating it yields CASSKSGQGYQPQHF.

J is TRBJ2-5 and V is TRBV19, with 8 bases that match TRBD2. V lost 6 bases and J lost 1; bases outside the gene matches: 7. CDR1 and CDR2 (germline): LNHDA, SQIVND (reference sequence). The CDR3 is 15 amino acids. The CDR3 DNA is TGTGCCAGTAGCGCACTAGCGGCCATCCAAGAGACCCAGTACTTC. Amino acids: CASSALAAIQETQYF.

The chain joins TRBV6-5 to TRBJ1-4, with 7 nucleotides matching TRBD1. This CDR3 region has 15 residues. The V gene end was trimmed by 2 bases and the J gene end by 7 bases; junction bases not matched to a gene: 7. In germline, CDR1 is MNHEY, CDR2 SVGAGI. Written as DNA, the CDR3 is TGTGCCAGCAGTTACAGCGCAGGGGGTCGTGAAAAACTGTTTTTT. Protein sequence: CASSYSAGGREKLFF.

The J gene is TRBJ1-2, the V gene TRBV7-9; unclear D gene. V lost 7 bases and J lost 4, with 13 bases in between. The CDR3 runs 13 residues. Germline V gives CDR1 SEHNR, CDR2 FQNEAQ (reference sequence). The chain's CDR3 is CASNPRVGYGYTF. As DNA, the CDR3 is TGTGCCAGCAACCCTCGGGTCGGCTATGGCTACACCTTC. Full variable domain (outside the CDR3, taken from reference TRBV7-9 and TRBJ1-2): DTGVSQNPRHKITKRGQNVTFRCDPISEHNRLYWYRQTLGQGPEFLTYFQNEAQLEKSRLLSDRFSAERPKGSFSTLEIQRTEQGDSAMYLCASNPRVGYGYTFGSGTRLTVV.

This clone was seen a single time. The rearrangement links TRBV5-6 to TRBJ1-1, with TRBD1 identical over 9 bases. This CDR3 contains 18 residues. Germline values: CDR1 SGHDT, CDR2 YYEEEE. After removal of 0 bases from V and 0 bases from J, the junction contained 9 bases not matched to a gene. As DNA, the CDR3 is TGTGCCAGCAGCTTGGATGCCCGGACAGGGGTTCTGAACACTGAAGCTTTCTTT. The encoded protein is CASSLDARTGVLNTEAFF.